Following are 27 T cell receptor beta chains from one sample sequenced in a study of T cell responses to AZD1222 COVID-19 vaccine. Only in-frame clones appear in the TCRdb table, and some are missing; sequencing was by immunoSEQ multiplex PCR. The sample includes 110,000 to 150,000 clones, approximately 90% of them seen just once. The sample consisted of peripheral blood, taken 28 days after the second AZD1222 dose. All receptors derive from an adult who received the AZD1222 COVID-19 vaccine.

This sequence joins TRBV30 and TRBJ1-3; D uncertain. V lost 7 bases and J 1 base, leaving 11 bases between the germline ends. There are 13 residues in the CDR3. Germline CDR1 reads GTSNPN; CDR2 reads SVGIG (reference sequence). The CDR3 protein is CASLGVSGNTIYF. In DNA, the CDR3 is TGTGCCTCACTCGGGGTGTCTGGAAACACCATATATTTT.

As DNA, the CDR3 is TGTGCCAGTAGTATCGGGACAGTTGAAAAACTGTTTTTT. It encodes CASSIGTVEKLFF. V is TRBV19 and J is TRBJ1-4; 7 nucleotides align to TRBD1. This CDR3 comprises 13 residues. Unmatched junction bases numbered 2, after V lost 3 bases and J lost 7 bases. Per germline, CDR1 LNHDA and CDR2 SQIVND (reference sequence).

The rearrangement joins TRBV28 to TRBJ1-2; maybe TRBD1 (5 bases). V was clipped by 6 bases and J by 0 bases, with 14 bases between them. The CDR3 contains 15 residues. The V gene's germline CDR1 is MDHEN and CDR2 SYDVKM. The CDR3 DNA reads as TGTGCCAGCAGCACCTACGGGGCAGCTAACTATGGCTACACCTTC. As protein: CASSTYGAANYGYTF.

The chain links TRBV24-1 to TRBJ2-1; 10 positions match TRBD2. CDR3 size: 16 residues. Germline assignment: CDR1 KGHDR and CDR2 SFDVKD. The V segment lost 7 bases and the J segment 4 bases; nucleotides outside the gene matches: 9. DNA of the CDR3: TGTGCCACCAGCGCTACCGAGCGGGGGGGGTACAATGAGCAGTTCTTC. Its protein is CATSATERGGYNEQFF.

The CDR3 sequence: CASILGGTYEQYF. The CDR3 bases are TGTGCCAGCATCTTGGGCGGTACCTACGAGCAGTACTTC. The chain is built from TRBV28 and TRBJ2-7; unclear D gene. The germline V gene has CDR1 MDHEN and CDR2 SYDVKM. The CDR3 loop spans 13 amino acids. The V end lost 7 bases, the J end lost 2 bases, and 12 bases lay between the germline ends.

The J gene is TRBJ1-1, the V gene TRBV19; the D gene is possibly TRBD1 (5 bases). Per germline, CDR1 LNHDA and CDR2 SQIVND (reference sequence). Trimming stripped 10 bases from V and 3 bases from J, with 18 bases between. This CDR3 region has 14 residues. CDR3 in amino acids: CATYRRAGHTEAFF. The CDR3 nucleotides are TGTGCCACCTATCGGAGGGCAGGGCACACTGAAGCTTTCTTT.

This CDR3 is CASSSPRGRGRFVGGYTF. CDR3 in DNA: TGTGCCAGCAGCTCCCCGCGGGGCAGGGGGCGGTTCGTCGGTGGCTACACCTTC. The chain joins TRBV11-2 to TRBJ1-2, with 8 bases identical to TRBD1. This CDR3 comprises 18 residues. Germline V gives CDR1 SGHAT, CDR2 FQNNGV. Unmatched junction bases numbered 20, after V lost 4 bases and J lost 7 bases.

This rearrangement joins TRBV29-1 to TRBJ1-1, with D unresolved. The V gene's germline CDR1 is SQVTM and CDR2 ANQGSEA. Trimming removed 7 bases at V and 0 bases at J, with 15 bases between. This CDR3 has 14 residues. The CDR3 region has the DNA TGCAGCGCCGCCGCGGGTAAGGTGAACACTGAAGCTTTCTTT. Protein sequence: CSAAAGKVNTEAFF.

The chain carries TRBV18 and TRBJ1-2; possibly TRBD1 for D (6 bases). Looked up from germline, CDR1 is KGHSH and CDR2 is LQKENI. V gave up 3 bases and J gave up 6 bases, with 17 bases separating them. CDR3 length: 15 residues. The CDR3 is CASSPPEGEYNGYTF. In nucleotides, the CDR3 is TGTGCCAGCTCACCTCCGGAGGGGGAGTACAATGGCTACACCTTC.

CDR3: CASSSLMGDNEQFF. DNA for the CDR3: TGTGCCAGCAGCTCCCTAATGGGGGACAATGAGCAGTTCTTC. This chain joins TRBV14 and TRBJ2-1, with D possibly called TRBD1 or TRBD2 (5 bases each). The germline V gene encodes CDR1 SGHDN and CDR2 FVKESK. V lost 5 bases, J lost 5 bases, and 13 bases lay in between. This CDR3 contains 14 residues. Full variable domain (remainder filled in from reference TRBV14 and TRBJ2-1): EAGVTQFPSHSVIEKGQTVTLRCDPISGHDNLYWYRRVMGKEIKFLLHFVKESKQDESGMPNNRFLAERTGGTYSTLKVQPAELEDSGVYFCASSSLMGDNEQFFGPGTRLTVL.

The rearrangement links TRBV20-1 to TRBJ2-7; possibly TRBD2 for D (5 bases). Trimming stripped 3 bases from V and 12 bases from J, with 15 bases between. The CDR3 runs 11 residues. Looked up from germline, CDR1 is DFQATT and CDR2 is SNEGSKA (reference sequence). The CDR3 loop reads CSASEEDSAYF. In nucleotides, the CDR3 is TGCAGTGCTAGTGAGGAGGACTCGGCGTACTTC.

V usage is TRBV28 and J usage is TRBJ2-7; 7 bases agree with TRBD1. V gave up 5 bases and J gave up 0 bases; unmatched junction bases: 16. There are 18 residues in the CDR3. Germline CDR1 is MDHEN and CDR2 is SYDVKM. CDR3 DNA sequence: TGTGCCAGCAGTCCATACGGGACAGTCCCTGTCAGCTCCTACGAGCAGTACTTC. Translating it yields CASSPYGTVPVSSYEQYF.

This clone has more than one count but fewer than ten. This chain uses TRBV5-4 with TRBJ1-1; tentative D call: TRBD1 (6 bases). Trimming removed 4 bases at V and 9 bases at J, with 16 bases between. Germline values: CDR1 SGHNT, CDR2 YYREEE (reference sequence). This CDR3 has 13 residues. CDR3 loop: CASSLQGPQKAFF. As DNA, the CDR3 is TGTGCCAGCAGCCTGCAGGGGCCACAAAAAGCTTTCTTT.

This chain links TRBV10-3 with TRBJ2-5, with a tentative D call TRBD1 (6 bases). The germline V gene has CDR1 ENHRY and CDR2 SYGVKD. This CDR3 spans 14 amino acids. Trimming took 6 bases from V and 1 from J, leaving 12 bases between them. CDR3 sequence reads: CAIRQGSTQETQYF. CDR3 nucleotide sequence: TGTGCCATCAGACAGGGTTCGACCCAAGAGACCCAGTACTTC.

The chain couples TRBV5-1 to TRBJ1-2; 7 bases are a match to TRBD1. CDR3 length: 15 residues. The V gene's germline CDR1 is SGHRS and CDR2 YFSETQ. Trimming removed 0 bases from V and 6 bases from J; junction bases left unmatched: 8. The CDR3 DNA is TGCGCCAGCAGCTTGGAGGGGGCCCCTATAGATGGCTACACCTTC. It codes for CASSLEGAPIDGYTF.

The chain employs TRBV6-1 and TRBJ1-1; D is ambiguous. V lost 2 bases and J lost 7, with 17 bases in between. There are 15 residues in the CDR3. CDR1 is MNHNS, CDR2 SASEGT, per germline. In nucleotides, the CDR3 is TGTGCCAGCAGTGAAACCCGAGGCGGAGGTGTTGAAGCTTTCTTT. This sequence encodes CASSETRGGGVEAFF.

The rearrangement links TRBV9 to TRBJ1-3; 9 nucleotides agree with TRBD1. CDR1 and CDR2 (germline): SGDLS, YYNGEE. This CDR3 has 16 residues. The V gene end was trimmed by 2 bases and the J gene end by 0 bases; junction bases not matched to a gene: 3. Here the CDR3 DNA reads TGTGCCAGCAGCGTGGGGACAGGGAGCTCTGGAAACACCATATATTTT. Amino acid sequence: CASSVGTGSSGNTIYF.

J is TRBJ1-6 and V is TRBV28, with D maybe TRBD1 (5 bases). Germline loops: CDR1 MDHEN, CDR2 SYDVKM. The CDR3 length is 16 residues. The germline V and J ends were trimmed by 5 bases and 4 bases, with 15 bases remaining between them. The CDR3 DNA sequence: TGTGCCAGCAGTGGTCAGGGTTTAGGGTATAATTCACCCCTCCACTTT. Encoded protein: CASSGQGLGYNSPLHF.

The table lists this clone with a count of one. The gene calls are TRBV12-3 or TRBV12-4 and TRBJ1-1; D perhaps matches TRBD1 (6 bases). This CDR3 is 12 amino acids long. Trimming took 2 bases from V and 11 from J, leaving 12 bases between them. CDR3 in DNA: TGTGCCAGCAGTTTATTAGGGGGTGATGCTTTCTTT. Its protein is CASSLLGGDAFF.

The chain combines TRBV29-1 with TRBJ1-4; perhaps TRBD1 as D (6 bases). In germline, CDR1 is SQVTM, CDR2 ANQGSEA. Trimming pared 7 bases from V and 7 bases from J, leaving 16 bases between. The CDR3 extends over 13 amino acids. For the CDR3, the DNA is TGCAGCGCCAGGGGTTATTCGCGTGAAAAACTGTTTTTT. Translated, it gives CSARGYSREKLFF.

V and J are TRBV7-2 and TRBJ1-3; D ambiguous. Germline CDR1 is SGHTA and CDR2 is FQGNSA. The V gene lost 1 base and the J gene lost 2 bases, with 15 bases spanning the gap. The CDR3 loop spans 17 amino acids. The CDR3 region has the DNA TGTGCCAGCAGCTTAGGGACTCGCCTCTCCACTGGAAACACCATATATTTT. Its translation is CASSLGTRLSTGNTIYF.

V usage is TRBV4-3 and J usage is TRBJ1-4; perhaps TRBD1 as D (5 bases). The CDR3 consists of 13 residues. Germline-derived CDR1 and CDR2 are LGHNA and YSLEER. V was cut by 4 bases and J by 15 bases, with 18 bases left in between. CDR3 DNA sequence: TGCGCCAGCAGCCCCTCCCCCCGGGACGGATTGTTTTTT. Translation: CASSPSPRDGLFF.

This chain uses TRBV29-1 with TRBJ2-3, with 8 bases aligning to TRBD2. Germline CDR1 SQVTM, CDR2 ANQGSEA. CDR3 size: 13 residues. With 6 bases clipped from V and 6 bases from J, the junction kept 8 bases outside the gene matches. The CDR3 spells CSVQAGVGDTQYF. The CDR3 nucleotides read TGCAGCGTACAAGCGGGAGTGGGTGATACGCAGTATTTT.

V and J are TRBV3-1 (or the pseudogene TRBV3-2) and TRBJ2-7; 8 nucleotides align to TRBD1. After removal of 4 bases from V and 2 bases from J, the junction contained 7 bases not matched to a gene. Germline V gives CDR1 LGHDT, CDR2 YNNKEL (reference sequence). The length of the CDR3 is 15 residues. CDR3 residues: CASSRDRGSPYEQYF. CDR3 coding DNA: TGTGCCAGCAGCCGAGACAGGGGTTCTCCCTACGAGCAGTACTTC.

The CDR3 nucleotides are TGTGCCAGTAGTATGGTGGGTAGGGAGACCCAGTACTTC. Amino acids: CASSMVGRETQYF. The rearrangement links TRBV19 to TRBJ2-5, with no clear D. V was clipped by 3 bases and J by 5 bases, with 10 bases between them. The CDR3 totals 13 residues. Germline values: CDR1 LNHDA, CDR2 SQIVND (reference sequence).

This chain links TRBV12-3 or TRBV12-4 with TRBJ2-7; no clear D. Trimming took off 4 bases at V and 5 bases at J, with 9 bases between the two ends. CDR3 length: 12 residues. For the CDR3, the DNA is TGTGCCAGCAGTTCTTCATACAACGAGCAGTACTTC. It yields the protein CASSSSYNEQYF.

V and J are TRBV4-3 and TRBJ1-6; D gene unclear. V lost 0 bases and J lost 7, with 7 bases in between. Germline loops: CDR1 LGHNA, CDR2 YSLEER. The CDR3 has 14 residues. The CDR3 DNA is TGCGCCAGCAGCCAAGAAGAACGGAATTCACCCCTCCACTTT. Its protein product is CASSQEERNSPLHF.